This T cell receptor (beta chain) was documented in a study of T cell responses to AZD1222 COVID-19 vaccine. About this clone: The target antigen is unknown.

Findings and caveats of the study: Repertoire sampling happened only post peak T cell response. In the spike-specific TCR repertoire, nearly half reportedly target unmutated variant regions. Donors were chiefly white British, with a greater number of females, and clonal diversity was perhaps underestimated.

This CDR3 has 13 residues. CDR1 is MDHEN, CDR2 SYDVKM, per germline. Trimming cost V 4 bases and J 3 bases, with 9 bases left between them. Investigators merged groups given second doses at roughly 4 or roughly 12 weeks. Assay used: immunoSEQ multiplex PCR; TCRdb lists only in-frame clones, some missing. The sample consists of some 53,000 clones, roughly 87% of them appearing once. This TCR came from an adult who received the AZD1222 COVID-19 vaccine. J is TRBJ1-2 and V is TRBV28; perhaps TRBD1 as D (5 bases). The specimen comprised peripheral blood, sampled 28 days after the second AZD1222 dose. DNA for the CDR3: TGTGCCAGCAGTTCGACAGAATACTATGGCTACACCTTC. Its translation is CASSSTEYYGYTF.